Each of the 25 T cell receptor beta chains below was sequenced from the same sample in a study of blood T cell repertoires in COVID-19. Clones were sequenced by immunoSEQ multiplex PCR, and TCRdb holds only the in-frame ones, with some missing. Here the sample spans some 250,000 clones, around 90% being singletons. Sequencing input: PBMCs or T cells enriched from blood (not recorded which). The source of these receptors is a human donor in a cohort exposed to, infected with or recovered from COVID-19 (not recorded which). The donor label of this sample is uncertain.

This rearrangement joins TRBV21-1 to TRBJ1-2. TRBV21-1 is termed a pseudogene. The CDR3 sequence is 16 residues long. The CDR3 DNA reads as TGTGCCAGCGATACGGGACTCCCGAGGAGCAACTATGGCTACACCTTC. It specifies CASDTGLPRSNYGYTF.

V usage is TRBV12-3 or TRBV12-4 and J usage is TRBJ2-7; 7 nucleotides match TRBD1. The V and J ends lost 4 bases and 4 bases, in that order; junction bases with no gene match: 1. The length of the CDR3 is 12 residues. CDR3 bases: TGTGCCAGCAGTTCACAGGGGTACGAGCAGTACTTC. Translated, it gives CASSSQGYEQYF.

This clone was detected many times. This specimen includes other DNA sequences encoding the same CDR3. The rearrangement uses TRBV11-3 and TRBJ2-5, with a tentative D call TRBD1 (5 bases). Germline CDR1 reads SGHNT; CDR2 reads YENEEA. There are 15 residues in the CDR3. The V end lost 1 base, the J end lost 1 base, and 10 bases lay between the germline ends. The DNA of the CDR3 is TGTGCCAGCAGCTTAGGGCAGGGCTCCCAAGAGACCCAGTACTTC. Translating gives CASSLGQGSQETQYF.

This clone has only a few counts. This chain uses TRBV2 with TRBJ2-5, with TRBD2 as a possible D gene (5 bases). The CDR3 is made up of 11 amino acids. The germline V and J ends were trimmed by 11 bases and 0 bases, with 7 bases remaining between them. Germline V lookup: CDR1 SNHLY, CDR2 FYNNEI. The CDR3 loop is CASGYQETQYF. In DNA, the CDR3 is TGTGCCTCGGGGTACCAAGAGACCCAGTACTTC.

The J gene is TRBJ1-3, the V gene TRBV4-1, with D perhaps TRBD1 (6 bases). The CDR3 contains 19 residues. V was shortened by 3 bases and J by 2 bases, with 23 bases between the two germline ends. From germline, CDR1 is MGHRA and CDR2 YSYEKL. CDR3 region: CASSHHRGGKGRPGNTIYF. As DNA, the CDR3 is TGCGCCAGCAGCCATCACCGGGGGGGCAAGGGGAGACCTGGAAACACCATATATTTT.

The chain recombines TRBV5-1 with TRBJ2-6; TRBD1 is a possible D gene (6 bases). Germline V gene sequence: CDR1 SGHRS, CDR2 YFSETQ. Trimming stripped 2 bases from V and 2 bases from J, with 11 bases between. CDR3 length equals 16 residues. The CDR3 loop is CASSLRTGTGANVLTF. DNA of the CDR3: TGCGCCAGCAGCTTACGTACAGGGACTGGGGCCAACGTCCTGACTTTC. Full variable domain (rest looked up from reference TRBV5-1 and TRBJ2-6): KAGVTQTPRYLIKTRGQQVTLSCSPISGHRSVSWYQQTPGQGLQFLFEYFSETQRNKGNFPGRFSGRQFSNSRSEMNVSTLELGDSALYLCASSLRTGTGANVLTFGAGSRLTVL.

The chain combines TRBV19 with TRBJ1-5; TRBD1 is a possible D gene (5 bases). The V end was cut by 6 bases, the J end by 7 bases, with 16 bases between. From germline, CDR1 is LNHDA and CDR2 SQIVND (reference sequence). The CDR3 is 14 residues long. The CDR3 loop is CASSSGRGGQPQHF. The CDR3 bases are TGTGCCAGTAGCTCAGGGCGGGGTGGGCAGCCCCAGCATTTT.

The rearrangement links TRBV10-3 to TRBJ1-1; D unresolved. Germline loops: CDR1 ENHRY, CDR2 SYGVKD. This CDR3 is built from 15 residues. Trimming took off 0 bases at V and 0 bases at J, with 8 bases between the two ends. CDR3: CAISESVVMNTEAFF. CDR3 DNA sequence: TGTGCCATCAGTGAGTCTGTAGTTATGAACACTGAAGCTTTCTTT.

The chain couples TRBV19 to TRBJ2-5; 12 bases are shared with TRBD2. Trimming cost V 8 bases and J 5 bases; bases outside gene matches: 6. Germline CDR1 is LNHDA and CDR2 is SQIVND (reference sequence). The CDR3 totals 14 residues. The CDR3: CASHLAGGWETQYF. Here the CDR3 DNA reads TGTGCCAGTCACCTAGCGGGGGGGTGGGAGACCCAGTACTTC.

The table lists this clone with a count of one. The rearrangement joins TRBV30 to TRBJ1-4, with TRBD1 matching over 9 bases. CDR3 length: 14 residues. The V and J ends lost 5 bases and 8 bases, in that order; junction bases with no gene match: 9. Looked up from germline, CDR1 is GTSNPN and CDR2 is SVGIG (reference sequence). CDR3 sequence reads: CAWDSDRGVEKLFF. Here the CDR3 DNA reads TGTGCCTGGGATTCCGACAGGGGGGTCGAAAAACTGTTTTTT.

The rearrangement joins TRBV7-9 to TRBJ2-7, with 9 bases fitting TRBD1. The CDR3 covers 15 residues. Germline CDR1 reads SEHNR; CDR2 reads FQNEAQ (reference sequence). V trimming: 7 bases; J trimming: 5 bases; junction bases outside the gene matches: 12. CDR3 in DNA: TGTGCCAGCACAAACGGCGGGGACAGGGAACACGAGCAGTACTTC. Translating it yields CASTNGGDREHEQYF.

The rearrangement joins TRBV7-9 to TRBJ2-2; 11 bases are shared with TRBD2. The CDR3 contains 18 residues. From germline, CDR1 is SEHNR and CDR2 FQNEAQ (reference sequence). With V trimmed by 6 bases and J by 3 bases, 12 bases remained unmatched. CDR3 loop: CASRQPPGTSGHTGELFF. In DNA, the CDR3 is TGTGCCAGCAGGCAACCTCCCGGGACTAGCGGCCACACCGGGGAGCTGTTTTTT.

The chain joins TRBV5-1 to TRBJ1-2, with D maybe TRBD1 (5 bases). The ends were cut back, 4 bases at V and 8 bases at J, with 15 bases in the middle. The CDR3 runs to 13 residues. Germline V lookup: CDR1 SGHRS, CDR2 YFSETQ. The CDR3 sequence is CASSRRGEEGYTF. CDR3 bases: TGCGCCAGCAGCCGGCGGGGGGAGGAAGGCTACACCTTC.

The CDR3 loop reads CASTTIAGGRETQYF. In DNA, the CDR3 is TGTGCCAGCACCACTATAGCGGGGGGTAGGGAGACCCAGTACTTC. The gene calls are TRBV27 and TRBJ2-5, with 10 nucleotides matching TRBD2. Germline values: CDR1 MNHEY, CDR2 SMNVEV (reference sequence). The CDR3 covers 15 residues. V shed 7 bases, J shed 5 bases, and the junction held 10 bases outside the gene matches.

This clone appeared once. The J gene is TRBJ2-1, the V gene TRBV25-1; TRBD2 might be the D (6 bases). Germline V gene data show CDR1 as MGHDK and CDR2 as SYGVNS. The length of the CDR3 is 13 residues. Trimming left V 6 bases short and J 9 bases short, with 15 bases between. The CDR3 reads CASRGRRASEQFF. CDR3 sequence (DNA): TGTGCCAGCAGGGGGAGGAGGGCTAGTGAGCAGTTCTTC.

This chain links TRBV18 with TRBJ2-7, with TRBD1 matching over 10 bases. V lost 6 bases to trimming and J lost 7 bases; unmatched junction nucleotides: 9. The CDR3 totals 14 residues. Germline-derived CDR1 and CDR2 are KGHSH and LQKENI. CDR3 nucleotides: TGTGCCAGCTCCTCTGGGACAGGGGTGTGGGAGCAGTACTTC. Amino acids: CASSSGTGVWEQYF.

V usage is TRBV6-5 and J usage is TRBJ2-3; tentatively, D is TRBD2 (7 bases). The CDR3 runs to 16 residues. V was clipped by 1 base and J by 2 bases, with 13 bases between them. Germline V CDR1 and CDR2: MNHEY, SVGAGI. The CDR3 spells CASSYFAGAITDTQYF. CDR3 in DNA: TGTGCCAGCAGTTACTTTGCGGGGGCCATCACAGATACGCAGTATTTT.

V is TRBV12-1 and J is TRBJ1-1; TRBD1, as called in the table, went unchecked against the DNA. TRBV12-1 is flagged as a pseudogene. The CDR3 is made up of 16 amino acids. The DNA for the CDR3 is TGTGCCAGCAGCTTTGGGGGCCCACGGCCGGACACTGAAGCTTTCTTT. Translation: CASSFGGPRPDTEAFF.

CDR3 bases: TGTGCCAGTAAACGGAGCCCGGGACAGTATAGCAATCAGCCCCAGCATTTT. Translating it yields CASKRSPGQYSNQPQHF. V usage is TRBV19 and J usage is TRBJ1-5, with 7 bases matching TRBD1. This CDR3 has 17 amino acids. The V segment lost 7 bases and the J segment 0 bases; nucleotides outside the gene matches: 12. From germline, CDR1 is LNHDA and CDR2 SQIVND (reference sequence).

This clone was seen once. The gene calls are TRBV2 and TRBJ2-5; D is uncertain. The CDR3 extends over 11 amino acids. Looked up from germline, CDR1 is SNHLY and CDR2 is FYNNEI. Trimming removed 6 bases at V and 5 bases at J, with 7 bases between. DNA for the CDR3: TGTGCCAGCAGCCCTAAGGAGACCCAGTACTTC. Translation gives CASSPKETQYF.

The rearrangement joins TRBV2 to TRBJ1-3; D perhaps matches TRBD1 (5 bases). Trimming took 6 bases from V and 0 from J, leaving 15 bases between them. This CDR3 is 16 amino acids long. Looked up from germline, CDR1 is SNHLY and CDR2 is FYNNEI. The CDR3 loop is CASRDVRDYSGNTIYF. Written as DNA, the CDR3 is TGTGCCAGCAGGGACGTCAGGGATTACTCTGGAAACACCATATATTTT.

This clone was detected a few times. The chain has TRBV4-2 and TRBJ2-6; 12 bases agree with TRBD2. The length of the CDR3 is 18 residues. From germline, CDR1 is LGHNA and CDR2 YNFKEQ. V lost 0 bases to trimming and J lost 4 bases; unmatched junction nucleotides: 4. The CDR3 protein is CASSQDPSGGAGANVLTF. DNA for the CDR3: TGTGCCAGCAGCCAAGACCCTAGCGGGGGGGCAGGGGCCAACGTCCTGACTTTC.

Only a few counts were recorded for this clone. The V gene is TRBV7-9, the J gene TRBJ1-2, with D perhaps matching TRBD1 (5 bases). Germline CDR1 SEHNR, CDR2 FQNEAQ (reference sequence). The V end was cut by 1 base, the J end by 7 bases, with 13 bases between. The CDR3 has 14 residues. As DNA, the CDR3 is TGTGCCAGCAGCTTAGAGGCAAGGGGAAGTGGCTACACCTTC. This encodes CASSLEARGSGYTF.

This chain connects TRBV30 to TRBJ1-2, with D unresolved. The germline CDR1 and CDR2 sequences are GTSNPN and SVGIG (reference sequence). The germline V and J ends were trimmed by 5 bases and 4 bases, with 14 bases remaining between them. The CDR3 is 13 residues long. The CDR3 loop reads CAWGRGAPYGYTF. The CDR3 nucleotides read TGTGCCTGGGGGCGGGGTGCCCCCTATGGCTACACCTTC.

The chain joins TRBV2 to TRBJ2-3, with D unclear. CDR1 and CDR2 (germline): SNHLY, FYNNEI. The V end was cut by 5 bases, the J end by 6 bases, with 9 bases between. This CDR3 has 12 amino acids. The DNA of the CDR3 is TGTGCCAGCAGTCCGACTGGTGATACGCAGTATTTT. Protein sequence: CASSPTGDTQYF.